This T cell receptor beta chain was documented in a study of control samples from healthy donors and cancer patients. Sequencing used immunoSEQ multiplex PCR; TCRdb keeps in-frame clones, though not all of them. Of 90,000 to 100,000 clones in the sample, approximately 90% were seen once. The germline V gene encodes CDR1 SNHLY and CDR2 FYNNEI. Germline trimming cut 4 bases from V and 4 bases from J; bases unmatched to any gene: 3. The CDR3 spans 13 residues. Source material: blood. V and J are TRBV2 and TRBJ1-2; TRBD1 agrees at 7 bases. This receptor was obtained from a woman in her 70s in good health. CDR3 nucleotides: TGTGCCAGCAGTGTAGGGACAGCCTATGGCTACACCTTC. Translation: CASSVGTAYGYTF.